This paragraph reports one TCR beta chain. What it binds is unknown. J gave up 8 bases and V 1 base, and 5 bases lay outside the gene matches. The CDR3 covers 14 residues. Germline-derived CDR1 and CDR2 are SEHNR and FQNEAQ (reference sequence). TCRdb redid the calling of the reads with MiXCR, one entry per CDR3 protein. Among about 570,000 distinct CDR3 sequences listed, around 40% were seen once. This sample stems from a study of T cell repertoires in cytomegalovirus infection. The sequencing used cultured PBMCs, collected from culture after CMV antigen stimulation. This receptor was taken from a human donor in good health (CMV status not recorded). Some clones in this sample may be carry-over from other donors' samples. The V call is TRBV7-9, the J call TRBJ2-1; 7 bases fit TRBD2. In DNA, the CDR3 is TGTGCCAGCAGCTTAGGACTAGCTAGGTATGAGCAGTTCTTC. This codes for CASSLGLARYEQFF.